Listed here are 11 T cell receptor beta chains from one sample, sequenced in a study of blood T cell repertoires in COVID-19 (dated by TCRdb to about 2020). The library was produced with the immunoSEQ multiplex PCR assay. TCRdb limited this immuneACCESS table to in-frame rearrangements with V and J called. A share of clones is missing; checked studies link under half to unresolved V genes, and the rest is unexplained. Within this sample are around 110,000 clones, with roughly 86% of them counted one time only. The ten largest clones take up 4.5% of the sample. The sample was peripheral blood. Source of these receptors: a man between 35 and 55 years old with acute or convalescent COVID-19.

The chain employs TRBV7-9 and TRBJ2-5; tentative D call: TRBD1 (6 bases). CDR1 and CDR2 (germline): SEHNR, FQNEAQ (reference sequence). V was pared by 0 bases and J by 5 bases, with 19 bases between. The CDR3 runs to 17 residues. As DNA, the CDR3 is TGTGCCAGCAGCTTAGCAGTCTCGGGCAGGGGTTATGAGACCCAGTACTTC. Its translation: CASSLAVSGRGYETQYF.

The chain carries TRBV30 and TRBJ2-7; 11 bases line up with TRBD1. Per the germline V gene, CDR1 is GTSNPN and CDR2 is SVGIG (reference sequence). The V segment lost 3 bases and the J segment 5 bases; nucleotides outside the gene matches: 15. The CDR3 spans 17 residues. The CDR3 bases are TGTGCCTGGAGCAGGGAAATTCCGGGACAGGGGGACGACGAGCAGTACTTC. Protein: CAWSREIPGQGDDEQYF.

This rearrangement joins TRBV5-1 to TRBJ2-1; 8 bases match TRBD1. CDR3 length: 16 residues. Germline loops: CDR1 SGHRS, CDR2 YFSETQ. The V segment lost 5 bases and the J segment 1 base; nucleotides outside the gene matches: 8. The DNA of the CDR3 is TGCGCCAGCAGGCAAGGGACAGGTCGTTCCTACAATGAGCAGTTCTTC. This gives the protein CASRQGTGRSYNEQFF.

As to this clone: The sample carries other DNA sequences with the same CDR3. The V gene is TRBV5-4, the J gene TRBJ1-1; D is uncertain. The germline V and J ends were trimmed by 0 bases and 2 bases, with 5 bases remaining between them. CDR1 is SGHNT and CDR2 is YYREEE in the germline V gene (reference sequence). This CDR3 spans 13 amino acids. In nucleotides, the CDR3 is TGTGCCAGCAGCTTGGGAGTCAACACTGAAGCTTTCTTT. It codes for CASSLGVNTEAFF.

This chain links TRBV7-8 with TRBJ2-3; D is uncertain. From germline, CDR1 is SGHVS and CDR2 FQNEAQ. Trimming cost V 2 bases and J 6 bases, with 15 bases left between them. The CDR3 runs 15 residues. For the CDR3, the DNA is TGTGCCAGCAGCTTATCCCAGACCCTAGTTGATACGCAGTATTTT. It encodes CASSLSQTLVDTQYF.

On this clone itself: An end of the junction differs from the germline gene, which may be a read error. The chain carries TRBV7-7 and TRBJ2-5; TRBD2 agrees at 11 bases. Germline V lookup: CDR1 SSHAT, CDR2 FNYEAQ (reference sequence). The CDR3 covers 17 residues. The CDR3 here is CASSLLLGLAGAETQYF. CDR3 DNA: TGTGCTAGCAGCCTACTACTAGGACTAGCGGGTGCAGAGACCCAGTACTTC.

The chain employs TRBV6-4 and TRBJ2-1; a possible D gene is TRBD1 (6 bases). The CDR3 has 14 residues. Germline assignment: CDR1 MRHNA and CDR2 SNTAGT. Trimming pared 5 bases from V and 5 bases from J, leaving 13 bases between. The CDR3 bases are TGTGCCAGCAGTCCCAGGGGTCGCAACAATGAGCAGTTCTTC. Its translation is CASSPRGRNNEQFF.

In this sample, this clone turned up a few times. The chain links TRBV19 to TRBJ1-2; the D is unclear. Trimming took off 7 bases at V and 2 bases at J, with 8 bases between the two ends. The CDR3 is made up of 12 amino acids. Germline CDR1 LNHDA, CDR2 SQIVND (reference sequence). The CDR3 region has the DNA TGTGCCAGTACATCTGGCAACTATGGCTACACCTTC. Its translation is CASTSGNYGYTF.

This chain connects TRBV4-3 to TRBJ2-1; TRBD1 matches at 9 bases. CDR1 and CDR2 (germline): LGHNA, YSLEER. Trimming at V came to 4 bases and at J to 7 bases, leaving 14 bases not matched to a gene. CDR3 length equals 17 residues. The CDR3: CASSRKNRDRVSNEQFF. As DNA, the CDR3 is TGCGCCAGCAGCCGGAAAAACCGGGACAGGGTGAGTAATGAGCAGTTCTTC.

This clone has only one observation. The chain uses TRBV5-4 and TRBJ1-1; D might be TRBD1 (5 bases). The V gene lost 6 bases and the J gene lost 3 bases, with 18 bases spanning the gap. The CDR3 totals 15 residues. Germline V gives CDR1 SGHNT, CDR2 YYREEE (reference sequence). DNA of the CDR3: TGTGCCAGCAAGCCGGTGGCCAGGGAGGACACTGAAGCTTTCTTT. It yields the protein CASKPVAREDTEAFF.

The chain uses TRBV23-1 and TRBJ2-5, with D possibly matching TRBD2 (6 bases). TRBV23-1 is an ORF; its function is uncertain. Deletions cut 4 bases from V and 3 bases from J, with 12 bases between. The CDR3 runs to 14 residues. CDR3 DNA sequence: TGCGCCAGCAGTCGGGTCCCGGGAGAAGAGACCCAGTACTTC. It translates to CASSRVPGEETQYF.